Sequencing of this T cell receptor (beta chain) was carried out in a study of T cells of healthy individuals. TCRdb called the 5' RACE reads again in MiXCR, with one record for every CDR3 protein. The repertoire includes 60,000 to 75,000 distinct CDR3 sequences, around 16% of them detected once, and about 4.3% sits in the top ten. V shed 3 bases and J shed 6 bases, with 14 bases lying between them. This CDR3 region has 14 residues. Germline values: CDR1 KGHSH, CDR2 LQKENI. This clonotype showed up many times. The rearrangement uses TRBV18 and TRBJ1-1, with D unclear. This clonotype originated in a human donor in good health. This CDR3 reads CASSPSPAGPEAFF. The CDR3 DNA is TGTGCCAGCTCACCTTCACCAGCCGGACCTGAAGCTTTCTTT. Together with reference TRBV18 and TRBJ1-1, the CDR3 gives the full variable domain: NAGVMQNPRHLVRRRGQEARLRCSPMKGHSHVYWYRQLPEEGLKFMVYLQKENIIDESGMPKERFSAEFPKEGPSILRIQQVVRGDSAAYFCASSPSPAGPEAFFGQGTRLTVV.